This T cell receptor beta chain was obtained from a study of technical replicates of blood from four donors. TCRdb keeps only in-frame clones here, not all; method: immunoSEQ multiplex PCR. This table holds 65,000 to 90,000 clones, around 93% found once. Losses at the gene ends were 10 bases for V and 6 bases for J; bases not matched to a gene: 20. The CDR3 length is 17 residues. Germline V lookup: CDR1 ENHRY, CDR2 SYGVKD. The V gene is TRBV10-3, the J gene TRBJ1-1; 10 nucleotides agree with TRBD1. The sequence derives from a human donor in good health. Sequenced material: T cells isolated from PBMCs. CDR3 protein: CATTSTGGVFPNSEAFF. The CDR3 bases are TGTGCCACCACTTCGACAGGGGGCGTCTTTCCCAACTCTGAAGCTTTCTTT.